The T cell receptor (beta chain) under discussion was sequenced for a study of blood T cell repertoires in COVID-19 (TCRdb year 2020). With regard to the full study: The collaborator samples originated in the United States, Italy and Spain and spanned the acute and convalescent phases of COVID-19. The material from the prospective study consisted of cDNA or gDNA derived from T cells, B-cell-depleted T cells, or PBMCs. The samples were drawn from the first 160 participants of the ongoing ImmuneRACE study and from more than 1,000 subjects provided by 6 global collaborators. Where available, HLA class I and class II types were taken from metadata supplied by the sample provider and were not determined by assay-based typing. Sample metadata almost always included a de-identified subject ID, COVID-19 status, age in years and sex. Deeply sampled blood TCRbeta repertoires from subjects exposed to, actively infected with, or recovered from COVID-19 were included in the dataset. The repertoires were released in a freely available public database intended as a resource for research on the immune response to SARS-CoV-2. What the study reported, not specific to this receptor: The amount of clinical and demographic metadata varied by source and participant and was provided uncurated.

The collaborating institutions used their own protocols to collect whole blood in K2EDTA tubes. For TCRbeta analysis, collaborators shipped samples in one of three forms: frozen whole blood, isolated PBMCs, or DNA extracted from either of those sample types. Concerning this clone itself: The antigen it recognizes is unknown. Qualities for individual bases were not recorded, and no much larger clone is one base off.

The germline V gene supplies CDR1 SNHLY and CDR2 FYNNEI. The CDR3 covers 14 residues, taking in both the cysteine and the phenylalanine. CDR3 DNA is the only sequence kept; it has 42 bases, read in frame from the first base. V sheds 8 bases and J sheds 3 bases, leaving 16 bases between their ends. TCRbeta CDR3 regions were amplified from genomic DNA using the immunoSEQ Assay, a bias-controlled multiplex PCR. As for how the authors treated the data: The number of nucleated cells in each sample was estimated by amplification of reference gene primers within the assay. To quantify the absolute abundance of each unique TCRbeta CDR3 rearrangement, sequence reads were collapsed and filtered. For each sample, productive Simpson clonality was calculated as the square root of Simpson's diversity index over productive rearrangements. TCRdb retrieved this table from immuneACCESS and kept in-frame rearrangements only. Not all clones are present; in checked studies, unresolved V genes account for under half, and no reason is known for the remainder. That table gives V, J and clone size, and the DNA gave D and trimming. For this sample there are 30,000 to 45,000 clones; roughly nine tenths appear just once. Of the sample, 12% falls within the top ten clones.

This sequence originates from a man in his 70s with acute or convalescent COVID-19. Here the chain combines TRBV2 and TRBJ1-2; the D gene lacks a confident call. Sequencing was done on a sample of peripheral blood. The sequenced DNA is TGTGCCAGCGGAAGCGGTTATCGAGACTATGGCTACACCTTC. Its product reads: CASGSGYRDYGYTF. The variable domain in full, with residues beyond the CDR3 obtained from the reference TRBV2 and TRBJ1-2 genes, is EPEVTQTPSHQVTQMGQEVILRCVPISNHLYFYWYRQILGQKVEFLVSFYNNEISEKSEIFDDQFSVERPDGSNFTLKIRSTKLEDSAMYFCASGSGYRDYGYTFGSGTRLTVV.